This TCR beta chain was found in a study of T cell clusters in autoimmune cytopenias. TRB amplification used 250 ng of peripheral blood genomic DNA. Notes on the study in general: TRB repertoire shifts in secondary cytopenia and chronic lymphocytic leukemia mostly reflected lymphoma, not autoimmunity. Primary autoimmune cytopenia patients seemingly lacked the physiological T cell clusters found in healthy donors.

One tube held mixed TRB-A and TRB-B primer pools for touch-down PCR. Following a re-call of the multiplex PCR reads, TCRdb has one entry per CDR3 protein and lacks DNA. This specimen shows approximately 12,000 distinct CDR3 sequences; the ten leading clones hold 23%. A note on this clonotype: Its antigen is still unknown.

Germline V lookup: CDR1 SGHNT, CDR2 YENEEA. This CDR3 spans 13 amino acids. The data were also submitted as part of a second study, on T cell repertoires in aging, cancer and after chemotherapy. As that study records: Healthy donor repertoires were recorded over several months to years and showed clear clonal overlap. Compared with age-matched healthy donors, untreated hematological or solid cancer patients showed higher blood TCR clonality.

The TCR sequence derives from a human donor in good health. The sample consisted of peripheral blood. The chain carries TRBV11-3 and TRBJ1-2. The CDR3 loop is CASSLSREYGYTF.